These T cell receptor beta chains were read from a single sample in a study of beta chain features in type 1 diabetes. Only in-frame clones appear in the TCRdb table, and some are missing; sequencing was by immunoSEQ multiplex PCR. This table holds 300,000 or so clones, roughly 9% found once. The sample was central memory CD4+ T cells from blood. The source of these receptors is a man aged 25 to 45 with type 1 diabetes. CDR3s include the opening cysteine and the closing phenylalanine or tryptophan. A D gene is named only where the DNA matches it firmly. Part of the rows lack a size; the others show once, few, many or a class for expanded clones.

V: TRBV28
size: NA
J: TRBJ2-5
D: TRBD2
CDR3: CASRPRTSGSEETQYF
DNA: TGTGCCAGCAGACCCAGGACTAGCGGGTCAGAAGAGACCCAGTACTTC

V: TRBV10-3
size: NA
J: TRBJ2-3
D: NA
CDR3: CATLQTETDTQYF
DNA: TGTGCCACACTTCAAACAGAAACAGATACGCAGTATTTT

V: TRBV2
size: few
J: TRBJ1-4
D: NA
CDR3: CASIQGQNEKLFF
DNA: TGTGCCAGCATACAAGGGCAGAATGAAAAACTGTTTTTT

V: TRBV29-1
size: NA
J: TRBJ1-2
D: NA
CDR3: CSAGQGVYGYTF
DNA: TGCAGCGCCGGCCAGGGTGTCTATGGCTACACCTTC

V: TRBV10-3
size: few
J: TRBJ1-2
D: NA
CDR3: CAISPPAPYGYTF
DNA: TGTGCCATCAGTCCTCCTGCCCCCTATGGCTACACCTTC

V: TRBV2
size: many
J: TRBJ1-3
D: NA
CDR3: CASSEARVIGNTIYF
DNA: TGTGCCAGCAGTGAAGCGCGTGTTATTGGAAACACCATATATTTT

V: TRBV5-1
size: NA
J: TRBJ2-1
D: NA
CDR3: CASSTQGGNEQFF
DNA: TGCGCCAGCAGCACCCAGGGTGGCAATGAGCAGTTCTTC

V: TRBV7-8
size: few
J: TRBJ2-7
D: NA
CDR3: CASSSAWGRSYEQYF
DNA: TGTGCCAGCAGCTCCGCGTGGGGACGCTCCTACGAGCAGTACTTC

V: TRBV7-2
size: few
J: TRBJ1-1
D: TRBD1
CDR3: CASSLGQGGLTEAFF
DNA: TGTGCCAGCAGCCTGGGACAGGGAGGGTTAACTGAAGCTTTCTTT

V: TRBV7-2
size: few
J: TRBJ2-5
D: NA
CDR3: CASSLSGSPQTQYF
DNA: TGTGCCAGCAGCTTAAGCGGAAGCCCACAGACCCAGTACTTC

V: TRBV4-1
size: NA
J: TRBJ1-3
D: NA
CDR3: CASSQEPGPGGNTIYF
DNA: TGCGCCAGCAGCCAAGAACCTGGTCCCGGTGGAAACACCATATATTTT

V: TRBV7-9
size: NA
J: TRBJ2-2
D: NA
CDR3: CASSLGGDNTGELFF
DNA: TGTGCCAGCAGCTTGGGGGGAGACAACACCGGGGAGCTGTTTTTT

V: TRBV20-1
size: few
J: TRBJ2-7
D: NA
CDR3: CSAWRSYEQYF
DNA: TGCAGTGCTTGGAGGTCCTACGAGCAGTACTTC

V: TRBV6-5
size: NA
J: TRBJ1-6
D: NA
CDR3: CASRGDWSPLHF
DNA: TGTGCCAGCAGGGGAGATTGGTCACCCCTCCACTTT

V: TRBV7-2
size: NA
J: TRBJ2-1
D: NA
CDR3: CASSSGPAGEQFF
DNA: TGTGCCAGCAGCTCCGGCCCGGCGGGTGAGCAGTTCTTC

V: TRBV18
size: few
J: TRBJ2-2
D: NA
CDR3: CASSPSDSGGAGELFF
DNA: TGTGCCAGCTCACCTTCGGACAGTGGTGGCGCCGGGGAGCTGTTTTTT

V: TRBV4-1
size: few
J: TRBJ1-1
D: NA
CDR3: CASSQDRGRTEAFF
DNA: TGCGCCAGCAGCCAAGACAGGGGTCGCACTGAAGCTTTCTTT

V: TRBV7-2
size: NA
J: TRBJ2-2
D: NA
CDR3: CASSLWGAVTGELFF
DNA: TGTGCCAGCAGCTTGTGGGGGGCCGTGACCGGGGAGCTGTTTTTT

V: TRBV6-1
size: NA
J: TRBJ1-2
D: NA
CDR3: CASVPYWESLEGYTF
DNA: TGTGCCAGCGTACCCTACTGGGAAAGTCTGGAAGGCTACACCTTC

V: TRBV5-6
size: NA
J: TRBJ2-7
D: NA
CDR3: CASSLVGGGYEQYF
DNA: TGTGCCAGCAGCTTGGTTGGAGGGGGCTACGAGCAGTACTTC

V: TRBV6-1
size: few
J: TRBJ1-1
D: NA
CDR3: CASTAWGSDTEAFF
DNA: TGTGCCAGCACCGCTTGGGGGTCTGACACTGAAGCTTTCTTT

V: TRBV5-6
size: few
J: TRBJ2-3
D: NA
CDR3: CASTWGIDADTQYF
DNA: TGTGCCAGCACCTGGGGGATAGATGCAGATACGCAGTATTTT

V: TRBV18
size: many
J: TRBJ2-1
D: NA
CDR3: CASSPSADTSEQFF
DNA: TGTGCCAGCTCACCATCCGCTGATACTAGTGAGCAGTTCTTC

V: TRBV29-1
size: NA
J: TRBJ2-1
D: NA
CDR3: CSAISGASSYNEQFF
DNA: TGCAGCGCTATTTCGGGGGCGAGCTCCTACAATGAGCAGTTCTTC

V: TRBV29-1
size: few
J: TRBJ2-7
D: TRBD1
CDR3: CSVGTAPYEQYF
DNA: TGCAGCGTCGGGACAGCCCCCTACGAGCAGTACTTC

V: TRBV30
size: NA
J: TRBJ2-2
D: TRBD2
CDR3: CAYWGGENTGELFF
DNA: TGTGCCTATTGGGGAGGGGAGAACACCGGGGAGCTGTTTTTT

V: TRBV6-5
size: few
J: TRBJ1-5
D: NA
CDR3: CASIDQGGNQPQHF
DNA: TGTGCCAGCATAGACCAAGGTGGAAATCAGCCCCAGCATTTT

V: TRBV5-1
size: many
J: TRBJ2-1
D: NA
CDR3: CASSLDGLTYNEQFF
DNA: TGCGCCAGCAGCTTGGATGGGCTAACCTACAATGAGCAGTTCTTC

V: TRBV4-2
size: NA
J: TRBJ1-1
D: TRBD1
CDR3: CASSQGTGMSTEAFF
DNA: TGTGCCAGCAGCCAGGGGACAGGGATGAGCACTGAAGCTTTCTTT

V: TRBV11-2
size: few
J: TRBJ2-5
D: TRBD2
CDR3: CASSLAWGTNQETQYF
DNA: TGTGCCAGCAGCTTAGCCTGGGGGACTAACCAAGAGACCCAGTACTTC

V: TRBV11-2
size: few
J: TRBJ2-5
D: TRBD2
CDR3: CASSLAYRAGGETQYF
DNA: TGTGCCAGCAGCTTAGCGTACAGGGCGGGAGGAGAGACCCAGTACTTC

V: TRBV27
size: NA
J: TRBJ1-1
D: TRBD1
CDR3: CASTTRTGYSTEAFF
DNA: TGTGCCAGCACCACAAGGACAGGGTATAGTACTGAAGCTTTCTTT

V: TRBV2
size: few
J: TRBJ2-1
D: NA
CDR3: CASSDRGATYNEQFF
DNA: TGTGCCAGCAGTGATAGGGGGGCAACCTACAATGAGCAGTTCTTC

V: TRBV29-1
size: many
J: TRBJ2-6
D: NA
CDR3: CSVGAGSGANVLTF
DNA: TGCAGCGTCGGGGCGGGGTCTGGGGCCAACGTCCTGACTTTC

V: TRBV2
size: few
J: TRBJ1-6
D: NA
CDR3: CASTGGLSSYNSPLHF
DNA: TGTGCCAGCACCGGGGGGCTAAGCTCCTATAATTCACCCCTCCACTTT